This passage covers 21 T cell receptor beta chains from one sample sequenced in a study of control samples from healthy donors and cancer patients. Assay used: immunoSEQ multiplex PCR; TCRdb lists only in-frame clones, some missing. The table has around 68,000 clones, roughly 84% seen once. Sequencing used blood. The receptors derive from a man in his forties or fifties in good health.

This chain links TRBV6-6 with TRBJ1-4, with D tentatively TRBD1 (6 bases). The V end lost 8 bases, the J end lost 8 bases, and 21 bases lay between the germline ends. The germline V gene has CDR1 MNHNY and CDR2 SVGAGI (reference sequence). The CDR3 totals 15 residues. The CDR3 sequence: CASQPSAGAREKLFF. CDR3 DNA: TGTGCCAGCCAACCCTCGGCAGGGGCTAGAGAAAAACTGTTTTTT.

The chain has TRBV3-1 (or the pseudogene TRBV3-2) and TRBJ2-1; 10 nucleotides match TRBD2. The CDR3 is 17 amino acids. CDR1 is LGHDT and CDR2 is YNNKEL in the germline V gene (reference sequence). After removal of 0 bases from V and 2 bases from J, the junction contained 4 bases not matched to a gene. CDR3 sequence: CASSQDTSGMTYNEQFF. DNA of the CDR3: TGTGCCAGCAGCCAAGATACTAGCGGGATGACCTACAATGAGCAGTTCTTC.

The V gene is TRBV7-3, the J gene TRBJ2-3, with D tentatively TRBD2 (6 bases). The CDR3 runs to 15 residues. Trimming stripped 1 base from V and 0 bases from J, with 8 bases between. Looked up from germline, CDR1 is SGHTA and CDR2 is FQGTGA. CDR3 coding DNA: TGTGCCAGCAGCTTAAGTAGCGGAAGCACAGATACGCAGTATTTT. Residues: CASSLSSGSTDTQYF. Filled out from reference TRBV7-3 and TRBJ2-3, the complete variable domain reads GAGVSQTPSNKVTEKGKYVELRCDPISGHTALYWYRQSLGQGPEFLIYFQGTGAADDSGLPNDRFFAVRPEGSVSTLKIQRTERGDSAVYLCASSLSSGSTDTQYFGPGTRLTVL.

The chain joins TRBV9 to TRBJ2-6, with D hard to call. Trimming cost V 3 bases and J 3 bases, with 4 bases left between them. Germline values: CDR1 SGDLS, CDR2 YYNGEE. The CDR3 runs 13 residues. In DNA form, the CDR3 reads TGTGCCAGCAGCGATAGTGGGGCCAACGTCCTGACTTTC. Translation gives CASSDSGANVLTF.

The chain employs TRBV5-8 and TRBJ2-5; D possibly uses TRBD1 or TRBD2 (5 bases each). This CDR3 comprises 15 residues. V was clipped by 0 bases and J by 0 bases, with 9 bases between them. Per the germline V gene, CDR1 is SGHTS and CDR2 is YDEGEE. The CDR3 here is CASSLGTGHQETQYF. CDR3 in DNA: TGTGCCAGCAGCTTGGGGACGGGACACCAAGAGACCCAGTACTTC.

CDR3 residues: CASGFSGELFF. The DNA for the CDR3 is TGTGCCAGCGGATTCTCCGGGGAGCTGTTTTTT. The V call is TRBV3-1 (or the pseudogene TRBV3-2), the J call TRBJ2-2; D is uncertain. CDR1 and CDR2 (germline): LGHDT, YNNKEL (reference sequence). The CDR3 covers 11 residues. V gave up 8 bases and J gave up 6 bases, with 7 bases separating them.

The V and J genes are TRBV7-9 and TRBJ2-7; D unresolved. Germline V CDR1 and CDR2: SEHNR, FQNEAQ (reference sequence). V was pared by 5 bases and J by 1 base, with 6 bases between. This CDR3 contains 12 residues. Here the CDR3 reads CASSAQSYEQYF. Written as DNA, the CDR3 is TGTGCCAGCAGCGCACAGTCCTACGAGCAGTACTTC.

The count of this clone is one. The chain joins TRBV19 to TRBJ2-1; D call uncertain. The CDR3 extends over 13 amino acids. Germline loops: CDR1 LNHDA, CDR2 SQIVND (reference sequence). Trimming pared 7 bases from V and 8 bases from J, leaving 15 bases between. The CDR3 DNA reads TGTGCCAGTACCAGTCGGCCGGGCGATGAGCAGTTCTTC. It is translated as CASTSRPGDEQFF.

The table lists this clone with a few counts. V and J are TRBV19 and TRBJ1-1; a possible D gene is TRBD1 (5 bases). Looked up from germline, CDR1 is LNHDA and CDR2 is SQIVND (reference sequence). The V end lost 6 bases, the J end lost 4 bases, and 15 bases lay between the germline ends. The CDR3 totals 14 residues. CDR3: CASRGGEEGTEAFF. The DNA of the CDR3 is TGTGCCAGTAGGGGGGGGGAGGAGGGCACTGAAGCTTTCTTT.

CDR3 DNA sequence: TGTGCCAGTAGTATAGATAATAGCGGGTTAGGAAATGAGCAGTTCTTC. Protein sequence: CASSIDNSGLGNEQFF. The V gene is TRBV19, the J gene TRBJ2-1; 7 bases are shared with TRBD2. The junction had 9 bases not matched to a gene; V was cut back by 0 bases and J by 7 bases. This CDR3 has 16 amino acids. The germline V gene has CDR1 LNHDA and CDR2 SQIVND (reference sequence).

Details on this clone: The same CDR3 can be traced to other DNA sequences in this sample. This chain links TRBV6-5 with TRBJ2-1; the match to TRBD2 covers 10 bases. V lost 6 bases, J lost 6 bases, and 8 bases stayed unmatched. The CDR3 extends over 15 amino acids. The germline gives CDR1 MNHEY, CDR2 SVGAGI. CDR3 coding DNA: TGTGCCAGCAGCGAGGGACTAGCGATGGTCAATGAGCAGTTCTTC. Protein: CASSEGLAMVNEQFF.

Comment on this clone: Additional DNA sequences in this sample encode the identical CDR3. This chain's CDR3 is CASSSGGRGSEELFF. CDR3 nucleotides: TGTGCCAGCAGCTCGGGGGGCAGGGGGTCAGAGGAGCTGTTTTTT. The chain couples TRBV11-3 to TRBJ2-2; D is perhaps TRBD1 or TRBD2 (7 bases each). Trimming took off 4 bases at V and 10 bases at J, with 19 bases between the two ends. The CDR3 totals 15 residues. Germline V gene lookup returns CDR1 SGHNT and CDR2 YENEEA.

J is TRBJ1-5 and V is TRBV28; D might be TRBD1 (6 bases). Trimming removed 5 bases at V and 7 bases at J, with 15 bases between. CDR3 length: 14 residues. Germline V lookup: CDR1 MDHEN, CDR2 SYDVKM. The DNA of the CDR3 is TGTGCCAGCAGTACTCAAACAGGGCCCCAGCCCCAGCATTTT. Its protein product is CASSTQTGPQPQHF.

This chain links TRBV7-2 with TRBJ1-1; TRBD1 matches 7 bases. The CDR3 consists of 14 residues. Losses at the gene ends were 4 bases for V and 9 bases for J; bases not matched to a gene: 11. Germline CDR1 and CDR2: SGHTA and FQGNSA. The CDR3 protein is CASSSDRVVEKAFF. The CDR3 bases are TGTGCCAGCAGCTCCGACAGGGTTGTGGAGAAAGCTTTCTTT.

The chain's CDR3 is CASSPNHGFGNEQFF. CDR3 DNA: TGTGCCAGCAGCCCGAACCACGGGTTTGGCAATGAGCAGTTCTTC. V usage is TRBV11-2 and J usage is TRBJ2-1; D unclear. V was cut by 5 bases and J by 6 bases, with 17 bases left in between. CDR3 length equals 15 residues. Germline V CDR1 and CDR2: SGHAT, FQNNGV.

The count of this clone is one. This sequence joins TRBV5-6 and TRBJ1-4; D might be TRBD1 (5 bases). Trimming removed 1 base from V and 5 bases from J, with 12 bases in between. Germline CDR1 SGHDT, CDR2 YYEEEE. CDR3 length: 15 residues. The CDR3 is CASSLYGTENEKLFF. Here the CDR3 DNA reads TGTGCCAGCAGCTTGTATGGGACTGAAAATGAAAAACTGTTTTTT.

J is TRBJ2-3 and V is TRBV18; 7 nucleotides match TRBD2. From germline, CDR1 is KGHSH and CDR2 LQKENI. The J segment lost 1 base and the V segment lost 3 bases, leaving 10 bases of the junction unmatched. The CDR3 contains 17 residues. The CDR3 DNA sequence: TGTGCCAGCTCACCCCGGTTTTCGGGAGGAGGCACAGATACGCAGTATTTT. Amino acid sequence: CASSPRFSGGGTDTQYF.

J is TRBJ2-1 and V is TRBV11-3, with D possibly TRBD2 on 6 matching bases. This CDR3 has 15 amino acids. Germline CDR1 and CDR2: SGHNT and YENEEA. The V gene lost 4 bases and the J gene lost 2 bases, with 12 bases spanning the gap. This CDR3 reads CASSWGEGAYNEQFF. In nucleotides, the CDR3 is TGTGCCAGCAGCTGGGGGGAAGGTGCCTACAATGAGCAGTTCTTC.

The genes are TRBV28 and TRBJ1-1; D not resolved. This CDR3 has 11 amino acids. Germline values: CDR1 MDHEN, CDR2 SYDVKM. The ends were cut back, 7 bases at V and 2 bases at J, with 5 bases in the middle. The CDR3 here is CASTHNTEAFF. The CDR3 region has the DNA TGTGCCAGCACCCATAACACTGAAGCTTTCTTT.

This rearrangement joins TRBV28 to TRBJ2-5; TRBD2 is a possible D gene (6 bases). The CDR3 contains 15 residues. Germline CDR1 and CDR2: MDHEN and SYDVKM. V gave up 4 bases and J gave up 4 bases, with 16 bases separating them. The CDR3 is CASSSRRRGGETQYF. CDR3 bases: TGTGCCAGCAGTTCCCGTAGGCGGGGAGGAGAGACCCAGTACTTC.

The chain employs TRBV27 and TRBJ2-1; 11 bases are shared with TRBD2. V gave up 6 bases and J gave up 5 bases; unmatched junction bases: 6. CDR3 length: 15 amino acids. In germline, CDR1 is MNHEY, CDR2 SMNVEV (reference sequence). CDR3: CASSLIAGGDNEQFF. For the CDR3, the DNA is TGTGCCAGCAGCCTTATAGCGGGAGGGGACAATGAGCAGTTCTTC.